Below, one T cell receptor beta chain is given with its context. Its antigen remains unidentified. As TCR cDNA was made by 5'RACE template switching, a universal primer site and UMIs were added. TCRdb ran MiXCR on the 5' RACE reads and lists one entry per CDR3 protein. The table lists 500,000 to 650,000 distinct CDR3 sequences, approximately 16% of them singletons. This specimen comes from a study of T cells after yellow fever vaccination. General study findings and limits: FACS-sorted repertoires might harbor abundant contaminating clonotypes from the bulk population. A small proportion of clonotypes was detected in both the CD4 and CD8 compartments. A weaker but faster secondary response was observed, peaking on day 5 versus 15.

The CDR3 totals 14 residues. V lost 2 bases and J 5 bases, leaving 12 bases between the germline ends. The germline V gene encodes CDR1 SGHTA and CDR2 FQGNSA. The sequences come from PBMCs, collected more than 4 days after the first yellow fever vaccination. This rearrangement joins TRBV7-2 to TRBJ2-5; D gene uncertain. The TCR was taken from a man between 18 and 35 years old who received the YFV17D yellow fever vaccine. The CDR3 DNA sequence: TGTGCCAGCAGCTTATACGGCTTTCTTGAGACCCAGTACTTC. It is translated as CASSLYGFLETQYF.